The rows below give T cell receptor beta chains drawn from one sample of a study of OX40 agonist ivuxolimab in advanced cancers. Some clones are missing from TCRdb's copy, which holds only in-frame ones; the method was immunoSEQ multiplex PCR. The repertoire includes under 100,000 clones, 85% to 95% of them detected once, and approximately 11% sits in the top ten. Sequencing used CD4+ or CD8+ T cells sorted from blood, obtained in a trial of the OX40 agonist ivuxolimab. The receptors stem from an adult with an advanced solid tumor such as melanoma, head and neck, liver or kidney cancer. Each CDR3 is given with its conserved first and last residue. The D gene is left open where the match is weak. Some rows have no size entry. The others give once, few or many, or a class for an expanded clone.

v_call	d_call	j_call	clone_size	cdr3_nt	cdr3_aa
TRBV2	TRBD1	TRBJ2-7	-	TGTGCCAGCAGTGAGTCCGGGACAGCCTACGAGCAGTACTTC	CASSESGTAYEQYF
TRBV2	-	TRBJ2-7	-	TGTGCCAGCAGGCCGGGGGACAACTACGAGCAGTACTTC	CASRPGDNYEQYF
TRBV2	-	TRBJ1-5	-	TGTGCCAGCAGTGATGGAGCAGGGATCGGACAGCCCCAGCATTTT	CASSDGAGIGQPQHF
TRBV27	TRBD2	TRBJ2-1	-	TGTGCCAGCAGTCCCGGGACTAGCGGGGGGTACAATGAGCAGTTCTTC	CASSPGTSGGYNEQFF
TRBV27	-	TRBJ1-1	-	TGTGCCAGCAGTTTATCGACGGGGTCGGAAGCTTTCTTT	CASSLSTGSEAFF
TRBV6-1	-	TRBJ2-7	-	TGTGCCAGCAGTGATGGACATCCGAGTGCATCCTACGAGCAGTACTTC	CASSDGHPSASYEQYF
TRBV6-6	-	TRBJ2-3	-	TGTGCCAGCAGGAAGGCAAACAGAGCCACAGATACGCAGTATTTT	CASRKANRATDTQYF
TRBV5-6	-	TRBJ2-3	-	TGTGCCAGCAGCCCTGGGACCCAGGAGTTGTATGATACGCAGTATTTT	CASSPGTQELYDTQYF
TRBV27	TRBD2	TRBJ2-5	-	TGTGCCAGCAGTCCGGGGACTAGCGGGGATACCCAGTACTTC	CASSPGTSGDTQYF
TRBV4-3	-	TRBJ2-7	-	TGCGCCAGCAGCCAAGGAGGGGCCTCCTACGAGCAGTACTTC	CASSQGGASYEQYF
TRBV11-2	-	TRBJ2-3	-	TGTGCCAGCAGCTTATTTGGGGGCGCAGATACGCAGTATTTT	CASSLFGGADTQYF
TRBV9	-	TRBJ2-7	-	TGTGCCAGCAGCGTAGAGGGCTCCTACGAGCAGTACTTC	CASSVEGSYEQYF
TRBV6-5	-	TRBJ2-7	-	TGTGCCAGCAGTCTCTCGCTTCTAGGGGGGCAGTACTTC	CASSLSLLGGQYF
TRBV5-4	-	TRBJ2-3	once	TGTGCCAGCAGCCTGCCCGGTGGGCCTGTAGATACGCAGTATTTT	CASSLPGGPVDTQYF
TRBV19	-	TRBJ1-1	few	TGTGCCAGTAGTGAAGGGTACAGCGACACTGAAGCTTTCTTT	CASSEGYSDTEAFF
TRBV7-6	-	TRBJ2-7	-	TGTGCCAGCAGCTCCCGACTAGAATACGAGCAGTACTTC	CASSSRLEYEQYF
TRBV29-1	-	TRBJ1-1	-	TGCAGCGTTGAAGGCGGGACATCGAGTAAAGCTTTCTTT	CSVEGGTSSKAFF
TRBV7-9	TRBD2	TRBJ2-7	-	TGTGCCAGCAGCTCGGGACTAGCGGGGGGGTCCTTCTACGAGCAGTACTTC	CASSSGLAGGSFYEQYF
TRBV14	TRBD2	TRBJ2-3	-	TGTGCCAGCAGCCCCCGGGGGGTAGCGGGGGGCACAGATACGCAGTATTTT	CASSPRGVAGGTDTQYF
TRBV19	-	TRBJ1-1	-	TGTGCCAGTACCTCCGGGGTTGGGGGCACTGAAGCTTTCTTT	CASTSGVGGTEAFF
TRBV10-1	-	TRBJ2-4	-	TGCGCCAGCAGGGGGGATCGGGCCAAAAACATTCAGTACTTC	CASRGDRAKNIQYF
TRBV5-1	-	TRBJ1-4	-	TGCGCCAGCAGCCAAGGTTCTTCGAATGAAAAACTGTTTTTT	CASSQGSSNEKLFF
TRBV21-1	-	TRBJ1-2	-	TGTGCCAGCAGCAAAGAGTGCGGGACTCCTATTATGGTCGATGGCTACACCTTC	CASSKECGTPIMVDGYTF
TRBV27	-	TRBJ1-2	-	TGTGCCAGCAGTTTATCGGGCTTCCCACCGGGCGGCTACACCTTC	CASSLSGFPPGGYTF
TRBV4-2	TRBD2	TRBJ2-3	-	TGTGCCAGCAGCCAAGAAGTGGGACTAGTCACAGATACGCAGTATTTT	CASSQEVGLVTDTQYF
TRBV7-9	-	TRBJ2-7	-	TGTGCCAGCAGCCCGGGGACTGGTTACGAGCAGTACTTC	CASSPGTGYEQYF
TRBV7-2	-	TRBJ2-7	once	TGTGCCAGCAGCTTAGCATCAGTCTCCTACGAGCAGTACTTC	CASSLASVSYEQYF
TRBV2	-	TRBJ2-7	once	TGTGCCAGCAGTGATAAGTCGGTTAGGTCCTACGAGCAGTACTTC	CASSDKSVRSYEQYF
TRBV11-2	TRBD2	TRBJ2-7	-	TGTGCCAGCAGCTTACAAGCGGGGGGGCTCCGCTACGAGCAGTACTTC	CASSLQAGGLRYEQYF
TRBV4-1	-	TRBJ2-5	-	TGCGCCAGCAGCCAAGAAGGCGTGCAAGAGACCCAGTACTTC	CASSQEGVQETQYF
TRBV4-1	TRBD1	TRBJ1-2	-	TGCGCCAGCAGCCAAACAGGGGGATGGCGTGGCTACACCTTC	CASSQTGGWRGYTF
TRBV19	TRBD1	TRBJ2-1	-	TGTGCCACTAAGCACAGGGGTTTTGGGAATGAGCAGTTCTTC	CATKHRGFGNEQFF
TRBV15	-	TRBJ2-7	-	TGTGCCACCAGCATTGGACGCCTCATTGGGGGTGACGAGCAGTACTTC	CATSIGRLIGGDEQYF
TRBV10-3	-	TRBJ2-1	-	TGTGCCATCAGTGAGAACCTCAATGAGCAGTTCTTC	CAISENLNEQFF
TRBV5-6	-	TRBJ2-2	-	TGTGCCAGCAGCTTATATGAAGGAGCGAACACCGGGGAGCTGTTTTTT	CASSLYEGANTGELFF
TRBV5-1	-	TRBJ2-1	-	TGCGCCAGCAGCTTGGGGGAATTATCCTACAATGAGCAGTTCTTC	CASSLGELSYNEQFF
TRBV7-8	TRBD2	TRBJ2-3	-	TGTGCCAGCAGCTCACTAGCGGGGGCGATCACAGATACGCAGTATTTT	CASSSLAGAITDTQYF
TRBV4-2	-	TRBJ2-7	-	TGTGCCAGCAGCCAAGATATCGACGGCTCCTACGAGCAGTACTTC	CASSQDIDGSYEQYF
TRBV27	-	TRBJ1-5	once	TGTGCCAGCAGTTTGGCGGGAATTCAGCCCCAGCATTTT	CASSLAGIQPQHF
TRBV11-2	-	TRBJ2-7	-	TGTGCCAGCAGCTTCTCGGTCGGGGCGAACTACGAGCAGTACTTC	CASSFSVGANYEQYF
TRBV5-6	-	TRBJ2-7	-	TGTGCCAGCAGCTTGGGTCAGTCCTCCACCTACGAGCAGTACTTC	CASSLGQSSTYEQYF
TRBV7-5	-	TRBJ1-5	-	TGTGTCAGAAGCTTAGCTACGACAGGGGGCCCTAATAGCAATCAGCCCCAGCATTTT	CVRSLATTGGPNSNQPQHF
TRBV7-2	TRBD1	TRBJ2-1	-	TGTGCCAGCAGCTTAGGAGGGACAGGGGGAAGTGAGCAGTTCTTC	CASSLGGTGGSEQFF
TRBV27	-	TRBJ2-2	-	TGTGCCAGCAGTTTATTGGGGTTCTCGAACACCGGGGAGCTGTTTTTT	CASSLLGFSNTGELFF
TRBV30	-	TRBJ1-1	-	TGTGCCTGGAGTGTAATGGGGGGCACTGAAGCTTTCTTT	CAWSVMGGTEAFF
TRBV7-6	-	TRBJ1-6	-	TGTGCCAGCAGCGGGGGGGGATGGAATTCACCCCTCCACTTT	CASSGGGWNSPLHF
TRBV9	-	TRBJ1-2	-	TGTGCCAGCAGCGTTGGGTCTCAGGGCTACACCTTC	CASSVGSQGYTF
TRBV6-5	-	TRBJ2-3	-	TGTGCCAGCAGCCTACTAGCTACGCAGTATTTT	CASSLLATQYF
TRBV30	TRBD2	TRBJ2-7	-	TGTGCCTGGAGTCCCGCTGGGGGGGGATTTAACGAGCAGTACTTC	CAWSPAGGGFNEQYF
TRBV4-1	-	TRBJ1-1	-	TGCGCCAGCAGCCAAGGGGAAGGGCACAACACTGAAGCTTTCTTT	CASSQGEGHNTEAFF
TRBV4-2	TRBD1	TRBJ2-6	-	TGTGCCAGCATCGGGACAGTCCTTACCTCTGGGGCCAACGTCCTGACTTTC	CASIGTVLTSGANVLTF
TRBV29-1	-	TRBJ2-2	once	TGCAGCGTTGGGCACTTCACCGGGGAGCTGTTTTTT	CSVGHFTGELFF
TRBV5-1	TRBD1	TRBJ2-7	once	TGCGCCAGCAGCGCCTATTCCCCTAACAGGGGATTCTCCTACGAGCAGTACTTC	CASSAYSPNRGFSYEQYF
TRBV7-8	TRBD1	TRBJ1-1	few	TGTGCCAGCAGCTTCACAGGGGGCGCTGAAGCTTTCTTT	CASSFTGGAEAFF